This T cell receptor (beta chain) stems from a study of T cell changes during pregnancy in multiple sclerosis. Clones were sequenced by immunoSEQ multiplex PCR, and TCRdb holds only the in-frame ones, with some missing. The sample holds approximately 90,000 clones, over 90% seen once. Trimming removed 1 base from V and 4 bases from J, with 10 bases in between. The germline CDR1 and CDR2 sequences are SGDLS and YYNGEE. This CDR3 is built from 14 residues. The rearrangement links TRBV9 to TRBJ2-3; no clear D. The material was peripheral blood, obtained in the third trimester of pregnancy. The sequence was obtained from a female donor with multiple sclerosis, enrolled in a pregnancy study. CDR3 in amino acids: CASSVFSASDTQYF. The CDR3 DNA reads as TGTGCCAGCAGCGTATTCAGTGCATCAGATACGCAGTATTTT.